These T cell receptor beta chains were read from a single sample in a study of identical twins. In TCRdb, the 5' RACE reads were re-called with MiXCR into one record per CDR3 protein. The sample records around 550,000 distinct CDR3 sequences, approximately 14% being singletons. The data also belong to a second study, concerning yellow fever vaccine responses in identical twins.

The source material was CD4+ T cells sorted from blood. The receptors here all came from a woman younger than 35 in good health. Each CDR3 is given with its conserved first and last residue. Each record gives: clone size, V gene, J gene, CDR3 protein. Clone sizes are given selectively: once, few, many, or a class where the clone is expanded.

clone_size: few; v_call: TRBV2; j_call: TRBJ2-1; cdr3_aa: CASSVEQYEQFF
clone_size: few; v_call: TRBV6-5; j_call: TRBJ1-2; cdr3_aa: CASSYAGDGYTF
clone_size: NA; v_call: TRBV3-1; j_call: TRBJ2-3; cdr3_aa: CASSQILAGGPDTQYF
clone_size: few; v_call: TRBV24-1; j_call: TRBJ2-3; cdr3_aa: CATSDLRGHTDTQYF
clone_size: few; v_call: TRBV7-2; j_call: TRBJ1-1; cdr3_aa: CASSLGGVNLEAFF
clone_size: NA; v_call: TRBV12-3/TRBV12-4; j_call: TRBJ1-1; cdr3_aa: CASSLDRWDTEAFF
clone_size: few; v_call: TRBV27; j_call: TRBJ2-7; cdr3_aa: CASRGTGRRNEQYF
clone_size: NA; v_call: TRBV15; j_call: TRBJ2-2; cdr3_aa: CATSRPSDGTGELFF
clone_size: few; v_call: TRBV7-9; j_call: TRBJ2-3; cdr3_aa: CASIAGGGVDTQYF
clone_size: NA; v_call: TRBV20-1; j_call: TRBJ2-3; cdr3_aa: CSARDDSYRPDTQYF
clone_size: many; v_call: TRBV7-9; j_call: TRBJ2-3; cdr3_aa: CASSLASGVRKDTQYF
clone_size: few; v_call: TRBV28; j_call: TRBJ2-1; cdr3_aa: CASSHSGGFTLASSYNEQFF
clone_size: NA; v_call: TRBV29-1; j_call: TRBJ2-3; cdr3_aa: CSVERLAGATDTQYF
clone_size: few; v_call: TRBV5-5; j_call: TRBJ2-1; cdr3_aa: CASSLTYSYNEQFF
clone_size: NA; v_call: TRBV29-1; j_call: TRBJ2-7; cdr3_aa: CSVLRQPYEQYF
clone_size: few; v_call: TRBV5-1; j_call: TRBJ2-1; cdr3_aa: CASSSAGQGYNEQFF
clone_size: NA; v_call: TRBV6-6; j_call: TRBJ2-7; cdr3_aa: CASSYMDSYEQYF
clone_size: many; v_call: TRBV20-1; j_call: TRBJ2-3; cdr3_aa: CSARGSSDTQYF
clone_size: few; v_call: TRBV4-1; j_call: TRBJ2-5; cdr3_aa: CASSQGRQGGKETQYF
clone_size: NA; v_call: TRBV10-3; j_call: TRBJ2-1; cdr3_aa: CAISGGQVYNEQFF
clone_size: many; v_call: TRBV5-1; j_call: TRBJ1-1; cdr3_aa: CASSFGRNTEAFF
clone_size: NA; v_call: TRBV4-1; j_call: TRBJ2-1; cdr3_aa: CASSQARLESNEQFF
clone_size: NA; v_call: TRBV18; j_call: TRBJ2-1; cdr3_aa: CASSSGQTYNEQFF
clone_size: few; v_call: TRBV19; j_call: TRBJ2-4; cdr3_aa: CASSIGWIQYF
clone_size: few; v_call: TRBV29-1; j_call: TRBJ2-6; cdr3_aa: CTVQGEANVLTF
clone_size: few; v_call: TRBV6-2/TRBV6-3; j_call: TRBJ1-3; cdr3_aa: CASSYRTGAPARFSGNTIYF
clone_size: few; v_call: TRBV14; j_call: TRBJ2-1; cdr3_aa: CASSQDWRSDHEQFF
clone_size: NA; v_call: TRBV20-1; j_call: TRBJ1-5; cdr3_aa: CSATGQFPPQHF
clone_size: NA; v_call: TRBV5-4; j_call: TRBJ2-3; cdr3_aa: CASSFIAGGADTQYF
clone_size: NA; v_call: TRBV7-2; j_call: TRBJ2-5; cdr3_aa: CASSLGVVGGLETQYF